One sample yielded the 15 T cell receptor beta chains listed below, sequenced in a study of Graves' ophthalmopathy and Graves' hyperthyroidism. The TCR beta CDR3 regions underwent amplification from RNA transcripts. HTBI-primed RT-PCR formed the first round, and a multiplex PCR formed the second. TCRdb processed the multiplex PCR reads anew with MiXCR; each CDR3 protein has one entry. The table records roughly 380,000 distinct CDR3 sequences, approximately 15% of them present only once. The sample consisted of peripheral blood. These TCRs come from a woman younger than 30 with stable Graves' hyperthyroidism.

J is TRBJ2-2 and V is TRBV12-3 or TRBV12-4; 7 nucleotides line up with TRBD1. V was clipped by 5 bases and J by 7 bases; unmatched bases: 10. The CDR3 covers 15 residues. The CDR3 region has the DNA TGTGCCAGCAGTGCCCGGGACAGAGGTAACGGGGAGCTGTTTTTT. Its translation is CASSARDRGNGELFF.

Ten or more counts support this clonotype. J is TRBJ2-5 and V is TRBV29-1; D not certain. V shed 3 bases and J shed 1 base, with 12 bases lying between them. Per the germline V gene, CDR1 is SQVTM and CDR2 is ANQGSEA. The CDR3 is 14 residues long. CDR3 coding DNA: TGCAGCGTTGAGGGTGGCTGGGGCCAAGAGACCCAGTACTTC. It translates to CSVEGGWGQETQYF.

In this sample, this clonotype turned up many times. The chain joins TRBV2 to TRBJ2-7; no definite D call. The CDR3 length is 13 residues. V was clipped by 4 bases and J by 5 bases, with 12 bases between them. Per the germline V gene, CDR1 is SNHLY and CDR2 is FYNNEI. The CDR3 loop is CASSGGRFNEQYF. CDR3 bases: TGTGCCAGCAGTGGCGGCAGGTTCAACGAGCAGTACTTC. The entire variable domain, with the rest obtained from reference TRBV2 and TRBJ2-7, is as follows: EPEVTQTPSHQVTQMGQEVILRCVPISNHLYFYWYRQILGQKVEFLVSFYNNEISEKSEIFDDQFSVERPDGSNFTLKIRSTKLEDSAMYFCASSGGRFNEQYFGPGTRLTVT.

In this sample, this clonotype turned up many times. The chain links TRBV19 to TRBJ2-7; 9 nucleotides agree with TRBD1. Germline V CDR1 and CDR2: LNHDA, SQIVND (reference sequence). With V trimmed by 7 bases and J by 2 bases, 12 bases remained unmatched. This CDR3 has 16 residues. The CDR3 reads CASTPGRDRVTYEQYF. CDR3 nucleotides: TGTGCCAGTACCCCCGGCCGGGACAGGGTGACCTACGAGCAGTACTTC.

Many counts were recorded for this clonotype. The J gene is TRBJ2-7, the V gene TRBV6-1; a weak D match, TRBD2 (6 bases). V shed 8 bases and J shed 9 bases, with 17 bases lying between them. The germline V gene encodes CDR1 MNHNS and CDR2 SASEGT. The CDR3 extends over 12 amino acids. DNA of the CDR3: TGTGCCAGCCGGAACGGAGGGGAGTGGCAGTACTTC. Encoded protein: CASRNGGEWQYF.

V is TRBV12-5 and J is TRBJ2-5, with 9 nucleotides matching TRBD2. The CDR3 has 14 residues. Looked up from germline, CDR1 is LGHNT and CDR2 is FRNRAP. J gave up 2 bases and V 5 bases, and 3 bases lay outside the gene matches. CDR3 loop: CASGRTSAQETQYF. As DNA, the CDR3 is TGTGCTAGTGGTCGGACTAGCGCGCAAGAGACCCAGTACTTC.

This clonotype was recorded at least ten times. The CDR3 loop reads CASSSIGPAGYTF. The CDR3 DNA reads TGTGCCAGCAGTTCAATCGGTCCGGCGGGCTACACCTTC. The chain has TRBV6-2 or TRBV6-3 and TRBJ1-2; D remains ambiguous. Looked up from germline, CDR1 is MNHEY and CDR2 is SVGEGT. The CDR3 consists of 13 residues. The germline V and J ends were trimmed by 4 bases and 8 bases, with 14 bases remaining between them.

This clonotype was observed a few times. The J gene is TRBJ1-1, the V gene TRBV29-1; D call uncertain. The V gene lost 5 bases and the J gene lost 0 bases, with 10 bases spanning the gap. The CDR3 has 13 amino acids. The germline V gene encodes CDR1 SQVTM and CDR2 ANQGSEA. For the CDR3, the DNA is TGCAGCGTTCAACGGATCCTGAACACTGAAGCTTTCTTT. Translating gives CSVQRILNTEAFF.

This clonotype was picked up many times. As DNA, the CDR3 is TGCAGTGCTAGTAGTCTGCCTGGCTACACCTTC. This sequence encodes CSASSLPGYTF. The chain recombines TRBV20-1 with TRBJ1-2, with D uncertain. CDR3 length: 11 amino acids. CDR1 and CDR2 from the germline V gene are DFQATT and SNEGSKA (reference sequence). With 3 bases removed from V and 7 bases from J, the gap between germline ends came to 9 bases.

This clonotype was found many times. V and J are TRBV13 and TRBJ2-5, with TRBD2 matching 13 bases. Germline V gene data show CDR1 as PRHDT and CDR2 as FYEKMQ (reference sequence). V was clipped by 5 bases and J by 0 bases; unmatched bases: 9. This CDR3 has 18 amino acids. CDR3 sequence: CASSTRLAGGLYQETQYF. In DNA form, the CDR3 reads TGTGCCAGCAGCACCCGACTAGCGGGGGGACTGTACCAAGAGACCCAGTACTTC. The full variable domain, rest sourced from reference TRBV13 and TRBJ2-5, is AAGVIQSPRHLIKEKRETATLKCYPIPRHDTVYWYQQGPGQDPQFLISFYEKMQSDKGSIPDRFSAQQFSDYHSELNMSSLELGDSALYFCASSTRLAGGLYQETQYFGPGTRLLVL.

In this sample, this clonotype turned up many times. The rearrangement links TRBV6-2 or TRBV6-3 to TRBJ2-7; D uncertain. Germline CDR1 reads MNHEY; CDR2 reads SVGEGT. The CDR3 loop spans 11 amino acids. V shed 5 bases and J shed 7 bases, with 9 bases lying between them. The CDR3 reads CASSVLGEQYF. The CDR3 DNA is TGTGCCAGCAGTGTCTTGGGGGAGCAGTACTTC.

This clonotype was recorded many times. V gene TRBV7-8 combines with J gene TRBJ2-7; D is unresolved. The CDR3 loop spans 11 amino acids. Germline values: CDR1 SGHVS, CDR2 FQNEAQ. The V gene lost 5 bases and the J gene lost 9 bases, with 11 bases spanning the gap. The CDR3 sequence: CASSHPPAQYF. The CDR3 coding sequence is TGTGCCAGCAGCCATCCCCCGGCGCAGTACTTC.

This CDR3 reads CSALRQGGSYEQYF. The CDR3 DNA reads TGCAGCGCTCTGCGACAGGGGGGCTCCTACGAGCAGTACTTC. The chain is built from TRBV29-1 and TRBJ2-7; 9 nucleotides align to TRBD1. V gave up 7 bases and J gave up 0 bases; unmatched junction bases: 7. The CDR3 totals 14 residues. The V gene's germline CDR1 is SQVTM and CDR2 ANQGSEA.

The sample holds many counts of this clonotype. The J gene is TRBJ1-3, the V gene TRBV6-1, with D possibly being TRBD1 (6 bases). The CDR3 extends over 14 amino acids. Germline V gene sequence: CDR1 MNHNS, CDR2 SASEGT. Trimming shortened V by 8 bases and J by 5 bases, and 16 bases separated the two germline ends. CDR3 nucleotides: TGTGCCAGCCTGGGACAAGGCTTTAGAAACACCATATATTTT. Amino acid sequence: CASLGQGFRNTIYF.

Concerning this clonotype itself: At one of its ends the junction is not consistent with the germline gene, which may arise from a read error. V usage is TRBV7-2 and J usage is TRBJ2-7; D may be TRBD1 or TRBD2 (7 bases each). Per the germline V gene, CDR1 is SGHTA and CDR2 is FQGNSA. CDR3 length equals 15 residues. This CDR3 is CASRLVRGGSYEQYF. The CDR3 DNA sequence: TGTGCCAGCCGCTTAGTCAGGGGGGGGTCCTACGAGCAGTACTTC.